The present TCR beta chain was sequenced within a study of cytomegalovirus exposure and HLA in healthy donors. Study-wide points: Later analysis showed TCR association rates varying by HLA locus, highest for DRB1 and lowest for HLA-C.

In regard to this clone: Its cognate antigen is unknown.

PCR employed 60 Vbeta and 13 Jbeta primers. TCRdb's table, derived via immunoSEQ multiplex PCR, lists solely in-frame clones and lacks some. Here the sample spans over 130,000 clones, around 79% being singletons. V was pared by 10 bases and J by 7 bases, with 14 bases of the junction left unmatched. Germline V gene sequence: CDR1 MDHEN, CDR2 SYDVKM. This CDR3 region has 14 residues. Sequenced input: PBMCs. This sequence joins TRBV28 and TRBJ2-5, with TRBD1 matching over 8 bases. This TCR derives from a human donor in good health. In DNA, the CDR3 is TGTGCCACCTCGGACAGGGCATCCCCAGGGACCCAGTACTTC. It is translated as CATSDRASPGTQYF.